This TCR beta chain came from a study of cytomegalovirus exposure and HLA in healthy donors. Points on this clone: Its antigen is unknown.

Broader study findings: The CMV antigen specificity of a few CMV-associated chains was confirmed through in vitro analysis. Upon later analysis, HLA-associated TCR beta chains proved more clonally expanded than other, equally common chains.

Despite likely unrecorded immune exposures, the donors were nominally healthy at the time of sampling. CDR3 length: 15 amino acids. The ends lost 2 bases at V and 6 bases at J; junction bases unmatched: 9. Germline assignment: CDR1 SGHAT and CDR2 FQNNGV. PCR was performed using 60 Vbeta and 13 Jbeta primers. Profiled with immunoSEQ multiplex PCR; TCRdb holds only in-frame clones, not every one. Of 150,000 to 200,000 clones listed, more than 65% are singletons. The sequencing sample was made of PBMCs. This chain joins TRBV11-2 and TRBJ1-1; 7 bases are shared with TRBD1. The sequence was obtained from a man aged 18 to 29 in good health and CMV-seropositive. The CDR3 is CASSLTEGAQPEAFF. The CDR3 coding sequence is TGTGCCAGCAGCTTAACGGAGGGGGCGCAGCCTGAAGCTTTCTTT.